The rows below give T cell receptor beta chains drawn from one sample of a study of T cell changes during pregnancy in multiple sclerosis. This table comes from immunoSEQ multiplex PCR, and its TCRdb copy is limited to in-frame clones, with some not included. The sample shows 50,000 to 70,000 clones, 85% to 95% of them seen only once. Sample: peripheral blood, taken after pregnancy. Receptors were obtained from a female donor with multiple sclerosis, enrolled in a pregnancy study. Each CDR3 is given with its conserved first and last residue. Expanded clones are given a class, and other clones once, few, many or no size at all.

TRBJ1-4	NA	TRBV5-4	17	CASSLIGGEGTNEKLFF
TRBJ2-5	NA	TRBV7-2	17	CASSPLAGGLIQETQYF
TRBJ2-7	NA	TRBV28	15	CASSPRDRGSYEQYF
TRBJ1-1	NA	TRBV5-1	12	CASNAENTEAFF
TRBJ2-1	NA	TRBV11-2	15	CASSLGQGAHQEQFF
TRBJ2-5	NA	TRBV6-5	13	CASKLASQETQYF
TRBJ2-7	NA	TRBV7-2	15	CASSPRASGRYEQYF
TRBJ2-7	once	TRBV7-2	16	CASSFYGTSTAYEQYF
TRBJ2-6	NA	TRBV5-1	18	CASTRLGQGLAGANVLTF
TRBJ2-7	NA	TRBV2	13	CASSDSRSYEQYF
TRBJ2-7	NA	TRBV5-5	14	CASSLVAGSYEQYF
TRBJ1-2	NA	TRBV19	18	CASSIFFQGKNLNYGYTF
TRBJ2-2	NA	TRBV7-2	14	CASSLSGNTGELFF
TRBJ2-1	once	TRBV6-5	12	CASSGSTNEQFF
TRBJ2-7	NA	TRBV28	15	CASSLQRLGENEQYF